This passage covers 30 T cell receptor beta chains from one sample sequenced in a study of control samples from healthy donors and cancer patients. TCRdb's table, derived via immunoSEQ multiplex PCR, lists solely in-frame clones and lacks some. The repertoire has some 37,000 clones, around nine tenths of them found once; the top ten carry approximately 3.8%. The sequenced material came from blood. All receptors derive from a woman between 45 and 60 years old in good health.

This clone was picked up one time. This chain joins TRBV7-8 and TRBJ2-5; D is uncertain. Trimming cost V 5 bases and J 5 bases, with 12 bases left between them. Germline lookup yields CDR1 SGHVS and CDR2 FQNEAQ. CDR3 length: 13 residues. Written as DNA, the CDR3 is TGTGCCAGCAGCCCCCCCCGGGTCGAGACCCAGTACTTC. It encodes CASSPPRVETQYF.

The CDR3 loop reads CASSLGGTQPQHF. The CDR3 coding sequence is TGTGCCAGCAGCTTAGGGGGTACTCAGCCCCAGCATTTT. This chain joins TRBV11-1 and TRBJ1-5, with D unclear. This CDR3 has 13 amino acids. From germline, CDR1 is SGHAT and CDR2 FQDESV (reference sequence). V dropped 1 base and J dropped 6 bases, with 7 bases sitting between them.

This clone was counted a single time. The chain is built from TRBV14 and TRBJ1-2; a possible D gene is TRBD1 (5 bases). The germline CDR1 and CDR2 sequences are SGHDN and FVKESK. The CDR3 runs 15 residues. V was trimmed by 2 bases and J by 4 bases, leaving 14 bases between them. The CDR3 DNA reads TGTGCCAGCAGCCAAACGGGACGGTCACTCTATGGCTACACCTTC. Its translation is CASSQTGRSLYGYTF.

This clone came up once. The chain carries TRBV7-2 and TRBJ1-1; D is undetermined. The V end lost 1 base, the J end lost 4 bases, and 7 bases lay between the germline ends. Germline V gene data show CDR1 as SGHTA and CDR2 as FQGNSA. The CDR3 runs to 13 residues. CDR3 coding DNA: TGTGCCAGCAGCTTAGGGTGGAGCACTGAAGCTTTCTTT. Residues: CASSLGWSTEAFF.

This clone was recorded once. The CDR3 DNA reads as TGCGCCAGCAGGGGACTTTCTCGGGACGATGGCTACACCTTC. Protein product: CASRGLSRDDGYTF. The chain links TRBV5-1 to TRBJ1-2, with D possibly matching TRBD1 (5 bases). From germline, CDR1 is SGHRS and CDR2 YFSETQ. V lost 5 bases and J 6 bases, leaving 17 bases between the germline ends. The length of the CDR3 is 14 residues.

The rearrangement links TRBV7-9 to TRBJ1-3, with D tentatively TRBD1 (5 bases). Germline lookup yields CDR1 SEHNR and CDR2 FQNEAQ (reference sequence). This CDR3 is built from 14 residues. The V end was cut by 4 bases, the J end by 0 bases, with 7 bases between. CDR3 sequence (DNA): TGTGCCAGCAGCTCCGACAGCTCTGGAAACACCATATATTTT. Translation gives CASSSDSSGNTIYF.

The rearrangement uses TRBV7-8 and TRBJ1-5, with 7 bases aligning to TRBD1. V shed 3 bases and J 4 bases; nucleotides not matched to a gene: 12. The germline V gene encodes CDR1 SGHVS and CDR2 FQNEAQ. The CDR3 consists of 17 residues. Here the CDR3 reads CASSFQTGTGANQPQHF. For the CDR3, the DNA is TGTGCCAGCAGCTTCCAGACAGGGACGGGAGCGAATCAGCCCCAGCATTTT.

The chain has TRBV7-9 and TRBJ1-2; 10 bases align to TRBD1. J lost 12 bases, V lost 5 bases, and 15 bases had no gene match. Germline V gene data show CDR1 as SEHNR and CDR2 as FQNEAQ (reference sequence). The CDR3 spans 15 residues. CDR3 nucleotide sequence: TGTGCCAGCAGCGCACGCCGGGACAGGGGCATCCCAAACACCTTC. Translation gives CASSARRDRGIPNTF. The full variable domain, in which reference TRBV7-9 and TRBJ1-2 provide the parts outside the CDR3, is DTGVSQNPRHKITKRGQNVTFRCDPISEHNRLYWYRQTLGQGPEFLTYFQNEAQLEKSRLLSDRFSAERPKGSFSTLEIQRTEQGDSAMYLCASSARRDRGIPNTFGSGTRLTVV.

The rearrangement uses TRBV9 and TRBJ2-1; D remains unclear. The V gene's germline CDR1 is SGDLS and CDR2 YYNGEE. The CDR3 is 13 amino acids. The germline V and J ends were trimmed by 3 bases and 3 bases, with 7 bases remaining between them. CDR3 DNA: TGTGCCAGCAGCGGGGGAAACTACAATGAGCAGTTCTTC. Amino acids: CASSGGNYNEQFF.

The CDR3 sequence: CARDRGRTVVGYTF. In nucleotides, the CDR3 is TGTGCCCGGGACAGGGGGCGAACTGTTGTTGGCTACACCTTC. The chain is built from TRBV30 and TRBJ1-2, with 12 bases lining up with TRBD1. Trimming at V came to 8 bases and at J to 7 bases, leaving 11 bases not matched to a gene. Per the germline V gene, CDR1 is GTSNPN and CDR2 is SVGIG (reference sequence). CDR3 length equals 14 residues.

The chain carries TRBV6-5 and TRBJ2-3, with D tentatively TRBD2 (5 bases). Germline V gene sequence: CDR1 MNHEY, CDR2 SVGAGI. The CDR3 consists of 14 residues. Trimming left V 0 bases short and J 6 bases short, with 10 bases between. CDR3 DNA: TGTGCCAGCAGTTACTCGAACCGAGGGGATACGCAGTATTTT. This sequence encodes CASSYSNRGDTQYF.

This clone was observed once. The chain links TRBV4-2 to TRBJ2-2; D is unclear. The CDR3 is 12 residues long. Trimming shortened V by 1 base and J by 4 bases, and 1 base separated the two germline ends. Germline CDR1 LGHNA, CDR2 YNFKEQ. CDR3 sequence: CASSQVTGELFF. The CDR3 DNA sequence: TGTGCCAGCAGCCAAGTCACCGGGGAGCTGTTTTTT.

This clone was seen a few times. This sample also contains other DNA sequences that code for the same CDR3. The chain recombines TRBV5-4 with TRBJ2-1; 15 bases line up with TRBD2. Germline CDR1 is SGHNT and CDR2 is YYREEE (reference sequence). CDR3 length equals 15 residues. J gave up 3 bases and V 7 bases, and 2 bases lay outside the gene matches. The CDR3 DNA is TGTGCCAGCGGGACTAGCGGGGGGAGCTACAATGAGCAGTTCTTC. This gives the protein CASGTSGGSYNEQFF. Supplemented by reference TRBV5-4 and TRBJ2-1, the full variable domain reads ETGVTQSPTHLIKTRGQQVTLRCSSQSGHNTVSWYQQALGQGPQFIFQYYREEENGRGNFPPRFSGLQFPNYSSELNVNALELDDSALYLCASGTSGGSYNEQFFGPGTRLTVL.

The V gene is TRBV2, the J gene TRBJ1-1; TRBD1 aligns across 7 bases. The V gene's germline CDR1 is SNHLY and CDR2 FYNNEI. CDR3 length: 15 amino acids. Trimming removed 6 bases from V and 1 base from J; junction bases left unmatched: 8. The CDR3 nucleotides read TGTGCCAGCAGCGTTCTGACAGGGAAGAACACTGAAGCTTTCTTT. As protein: CASSVLTGKNTEAFF.

This chain uses TRBV12-5 with TRBJ1-5; 10 bases agree with TRBD1. V shed 2 bases, J shed 0 bases, and the junction held 10 bases outside the gene matches. Germline V lookup: CDR1 LGHNT, CDR2 FRNRAP. This CDR3 comprises 19 residues. The CDR3 coding sequence is TGTGCTAGTGGTTTGATCCGGGGACAGGGGTATTATAGCAATCAGCCCCAGCATTTT. Its protein is CASGLIRGQGYYSNQPQHF. Based on the CDR3 plus reference TRBV12-5 and TRBJ1-5, the full variable domain is DARVTQTPRHKVTEMGQEVTMRCQPILGHNTVFWYRQTMMQGLELLAYFRNRAPLDDSGMPKDRFSAEMPDATLATLKIQPSEPRDSAVYFCASGLIRGQGYYSNQPQHFGDGTRLSIL.

The rearrangement uses TRBV5-4 and TRBJ1-2; D is perhaps TRBD1 (6 bases). Trimming stripped 6 bases from V and 2 bases from J, with 14 bases between. The CDR3 totals 14 residues. The germline V gene has CDR1 SGHNT and CDR2 YYREEE (reference sequence). CDR3 loop: CASTTMQGNYGYTF. The CDR3, as DNA: TGTGCCAGCACCACAATGCAGGGGAACTATGGCTACACCTTC.

This clone has just one count. The rearrangement joins TRBV29-1 to TRBJ2-2; 7 bases line up with TRBD1. Trimming took 7 bases from V and 5 from J; bases not matched to a gene: 13. This CDR3 region has 15 residues. Germline-derived CDR1 and CDR2 are SQVTM and ANQGSEA. This CDR3 is CSAKTGDRRTGELFF. DNA of the CDR3: TGCAGCGCCAAAACAGGGGATAGGAGAACCGGGGAGCTGTTTTTT.

V and J are TRBV6-2 or TRBV6-3 and TRBJ1-1; the match to TRBD1 covers 11 bases. The CDR3 loop spans 14 amino acids. Germline CDR1 and CDR2: MNHEY and SVGEGT. Germline trimming cut 5 bases from V and 6 bases from J; bases unmatched to any gene: 5. The CDR3 sequence: CASSNGQGASEAFF. In DNA, the CDR3 is TGTGCCAGCAGTAATGGACAGGGGGCGTCTGAAGCTTTCTTT.

V and J are TRBV6-5 and TRBJ1-2, with D maybe TRBD1 (6 bases). The CDR3 covers 14 residues. The V gene lost 5 bases and the J gene lost 4 bases, with 14 bases spanning the gap. CDR1 is MNHEY, CDR2 SVGAGI, per germline. CDR3 amino acids: CASSNRQARYGYTF. The DNA of the CDR3 is TGTGCCAGCAGTAATCGACAGGCCCGCTATGGCTACACCTTC.

The rearrangement joins TRBV18 to TRBJ1-6, with 7 bases identical to TRBD1. The CDR3 has 16 residues. In germline, CDR1 is KGHSH, CDR2 LQKENI. V was pared by 3 bases and J by 5 bases, with 7 bases of the junction left unmatched. This chain's CDR3 is CASSPRQGDNNSPLHF. DNA for the CDR3: TGTGCCAGCTCACCTAGGCAGGGGGATAATAATTCACCCCTCCACTTT.

V is TRBV6-2 or TRBV6-3 and J is TRBJ1-1; perhaps TRBD1 as D (5 bases). CDR3 size: 14 residues. Trimming took off 4 bases at V and 4 bases at J, with 13 bases between the two ends. Looked up from germline, CDR1 is MNHEY and CDR2 is SVGEGT. Written as DNA, the CDR3 is TGTGCCAGCAGTTTCCAGGGTTTTTCCACTGAAGCTTTCTTT. This gives the protein CASSFQGFSTEAFF.

The chain recombines TRBV19 with TRBJ1-3; D not resolved. The V end lost 3 bases, the J end lost 4 bases, and 19 bases lay between the germline ends. Germline V gene sequence: CDR1 LNHDA, CDR2 SQIVND (reference sequence). The CDR3 covers 17 residues. CDR3 protein: CASSISRNPRSGNTIYF. Here the CDR3 DNA reads TGTGCCAGTAGTATCAGCCGGAATCCGCGTTCCGGAAACACCATATATTTT.

The chain joins TRBV7-2 to TRBJ2-2; the D gene is possibly TRBD1 (6 bases). The CDR3 has 14 amino acids. Germline V gene sequence: CDR1 SGHTA, CDR2 FQGNSA. The CDR3 DNA reads as TGTGCTCTCGGGGTACAGGGAAGGACCGGGGAGCTGTTTTTT. Protein: CALGVQGRTGELFF. The variable domain in full, completed from reference TRBV7-2 and TRBJ2-2, reads GAGVSQSPSNKVTEKGKDVELRCDPISGHTALYWYRQSLGQGLEFLIYFQGNSAPDKSGLPSDRFSAERTGGSVSTLTIQRTQQEDSAVYLCALGVQGRTGELFFGEGSRLTVL.

J is TRBJ2-1 and V is TRBV4-1, with D perhaps being TRBD1 or TRBD2 (6 bases each). The CDR3 contains 15 residues. Germline CDR1 is MGHRA and CDR2 is YSYEKL. V was pared by 0 bases and J by 9 bases, with 15 bases between. The DNA for the CDR3 is TGCGCCAGCAGCCAAGATATTCGGGGGCAAGGTGAGCAGTTCTTC. This gives the protein CASSQDIRGQGEQFF.

The V and J genes are TRBV6-2 or TRBV6-3 and TRBJ2-4; no definite D call. Germline V gives CDR1 MNHEY, CDR2 SVGEGT. The CDR3 runs 15 residues. The V gene lost 4 bases and the J gene lost 7 bases, with 17 bases spanning the gap. The CDR3 here is CASSLDPRNGNIQYF. CDR3 DNA: TGTGCCAGCAGTTTGGACCCCCGAAACGGGAACATTCAGTACTTC.

V and J are TRBV2 and TRBJ1-2; D remains ambiguous. Trimming removed 4 bases from V and 6 bases from J, with 12 bases in between. CDR3 size: 13 residues. Germline CDR1 is SNHLY and CDR2 is FYNNEI. The CDR3 nucleotides are TGTGCCAGCAGTGTTCTACAGCCGAATGGCTACACCTTC. This gives the protein CASSVLQPNGYTF.

This chain uses TRBV27 with TRBJ1-1, with no clear D. CDR3 length: 12 amino acids. Germline V gene lookup returns CDR1 MNHEY and CDR2 SMNVEV (reference sequence). V was trimmed by 6 bases and J by 2 bases, leaving 7 bases between them. DNA for the CDR3: TGTGCCAGCAGGGATTTCAACACTGAAGCTTTCTTT. Translation: CASRDFNTEAFF.

This sequence joins TRBV5-8 and TRBJ2-2; D is uncertain. Germline CDR1 reads SGHTS; CDR2 reads YDEGEE. The CDR3 length is 13 residues. Between the trimmed V and J ends, which lost 4 bases and 7 bases, there was a span of 11 bases. The CDR3 nucleotides read TGTGCCAGCAGCCTAGGACGGAGCGGGGAGCTGTTTTTT. Translation: CASSLGRSGELFF.

The chain is built from TRBV15 and TRBJ1-4, with TRBD1 matching over 8 bases. The ends lost 4 bases at V and 1 base at J; junction bases unmatched: 5. CDR1 is LNHNV and CDR2 is YYDKDF in the germline V gene (reference sequence). The CDR3 spans 16 residues. The CDR3 DNA reads TGTGCCACCAGCATCCCCAGGGGGCTAACTAATGAAAAACTGTTTTTT. This sequence encodes CATSIPRGLTNEKLFF.

The V gene is TRBV7-8, the J gene TRBJ2-5, with D uncertain. Trimming stripped 2 bases from V and 1 base from J, with 8 bases between. CDR3 size: 14 residues. Germline-derived CDR1 and CDR2 are SGHVS and FQNEAQ. CDR3 sequence reads: CASSLSDLQETQYF. The CDR3 nucleotides are TGTGCCAGCAGCTTATCGGACCTCCAAGAGACCCAGTACTTC. Looking up the rest from reference TRBV7-8 and TRBJ2-5 gives the full variable domain: GAGVSQSPRYKVAKRGQDVALRCDPISGHVSLFWYQQALGQGPEFLTYFQNEAQLDKSGLPSDRFFAERPEGSVSTLKIQRTQQEDSAVYLCASSLSDLQETQYFGPGTRLLVL.